The 4 T cell receptor beta chains listed next were all sequenced from one sample in a study of blood T cell repertoires in COVID-19. Produced via immunoSEQ multiplex PCR; TCRdb's table is partial and in-frame only. This table holds 270,000 or so clones, roughly four fifths found once. Sequenced material: PBMCs or T cells enriched from blood (not recorded which). Receptors originate from a man aged 45-60 years who had recovered from COVID-19.

V usage is TRBV28 and J usage is TRBJ1-3; D is undetermined. Germline V gene data show CDR1 as MDHEN and CDR2 as SYDVKM. The CDR3 extends over 11 amino acids. Trimming cost V 4 bases and J 7 bases, with 5 bases left between them. CDR3 sequence (DNA): TGTGCCAGCAGTTCTTCCAACACCATATATTTT. Its protein is CASSSSNTIYF.

The V call is TRBV24-1, the J call TRBJ1-1, with 8 bases matching TRBD1. Germline trimming cut 5 bases from V and 5 bases from J; bases unmatched to any gene: 6. This CDR3 is built from 14 residues. Germline CDR1 KGHDR, CDR2 SFDVKD. This chain's CDR3 is CATSAQGAGTEAFF. The DNA of the CDR3 is TGTGCCACCAGTGCCCAGGGGGCGGGGACTGAAGCTTTCTTT.

The CDR3 bases are TGTGCCAGCAGTTACGGTAGTACCACAGATACGCAGTATTTT. It encodes CASSYGSTTDTQYF. This chain joins TRBV6-2 or TRBV6-3 and TRBJ2-3, with unresolved D. V was shortened by 2 bases and J by 2 bases, with 8 bases between the two germline ends. Germline loops: CDR1 MNHEY, CDR2 SVGEGT. The CDR3 loop spans 14 amino acids.

The chain is built from TRBV3-1 (or the pseudogene TRBV3-2) and TRBJ1-6; D remains ambiguous. Between the trimmed V and J ends, which lost 2 bases and 2 bases, there was a span of 7 bases. CDR1 and CDR2 (germline): LGHDT, YNNKEL (reference sequence). This CDR3 contains 15 residues. CDR3 sequence reads: CASSQTLAYNSPLHF. The CDR3 nucleotides read TGTGCCAGCAGCCAAACTTTAGCCTATAATTCACCCCTCCACTTT.